This T cell receptor (beta chain) was documented in a study of T-cell reconstitution after alpha-beta-depleted transplantation in children. Unique molecular identifiers were used in preparing the TCRbeta library. TCRdb analysed the PCR reads with MiXCR anew, one entry per CDR3 protein. The sample has about 300,000 distinct CDR3 sequences, 6% to 10% seen once. This clonotype was detected many times. Antigen unknown. Study results and limitations: Diversity and T-cell counts at one year after transplant derived mostly from new T cells. At around two months after transplant, the alpha-beta T cells were reportedly derived from several hundred expanded clones that came from non-depleted graft cells. The origin of high day-60 TCRbeta diversity in some patients lay in surviving recipient T cells and thymic progenitors.

Germline assignment: CDR1 DFQATT and CDR2 SNEGSKA (reference sequence). The V gene lost 7 bases and the J gene lost 1 base, with 6 bases spanning the gap. This CDR3 is 11 amino acids long. This TCR was recovered from a female patient between 2 and 10 years old who had a stem cell transplant for Fanconi anemia, so the T cells may come from the graft donor. Sample: peripheral blood, taken 360 days after TCRalphabeta/CD19-depleted stem cell transplant. The chain joins TRBV20-1 to TRBJ2-3; D unresolved. The CDR3 sequence: CSVARTDTQYF. The CDR3 region has the DNA TGCAGTGTAGCCCGCACAGATACGCAGTATTTT.